This T cell receptor (beta chain) came from a study of a mutant IDH1 vaccine in newly diagnosed glioma. Whole-study findings and limits: Apparently, pseudoprogression bore no relation to changes among the top peripheral T cell clonotypes.

CDR3 length equals 14 residues. Deletions cut 2 bases from V and 9 bases from J, with 11 bases between. CDR1 is SGHTA, CDR2 FQGNSA, per germline. Worth noting for this clone: What it recognizes is unknown.

As for time point: week 35, safety follow-up. Topical imiquimod accompanied each vaccine dose, which consisted of 300 ug of mutant IDH1 20-mer peptide. Method: immunoSEQ multiplex PCR; TCRdb's copy keeps in-frame clones and lacks some. Of tens of thousands of clones listed, over 75% were seen once; the top ten hold about 3.2%. The starting material was PBMCs, obtained from a glioma patient whose treatment included an IDH1 peptide vaccine. The genes are TRBV7-2 and TRBJ1-6, with D tentatively TRBD1 (6 bases). The sequence was obtained from a man aged 40-49 years with glioma. Some clones in this sample may be carry-over from other donors' samples. The CDR3: CASSLTQGASPLHF. The DNA for the CDR3 is TGTGCCAGCAGCTTAACACAGGGAGCTTCACCCCTCCACTTT.